One and the same sample provided the 11 T cell receptor beta chains below, sequenced in a study of blood T cells in healthy people across ages. A second PCR of 7 to 11 cycles used a sample-barcoded 5' primer and a J-beta primer mix. Each CDR3 protein gets one entry after TCRdb re-called the 5' RACE reads with MiXCR. Of 450,000 to 700,000 distinct CDR3 sequences listed, 25% to 30% are singletons. What was sequenced was blood. The receptors come from a woman between 70 and 85 years old in good health.

The table lists this clonotype with a few counts. The chain carries TRBV6-5 and TRBJ2-4; D is ambiguous. Germline V gives CDR1 MNHEY, CDR2 SVGAGI. V was clipped by 2 bases and J by 0 bases, with 11 bases between them. The CDR3 consists of 16 residues. The CDR3 loop is CASSYDGELAKNIQYF. In DNA form, the CDR3 reads TGTGCCAGCAGTTACGACGGTGAACTAGCCAAAAACATTCAGTACTTC.

This clonotype was picked up a small number of times. The chain carries TRBV7-2 and TRBJ2-3; D might be TRBD1 (5 bases). The germline V and J ends were trimmed by 3 bases and 1 base, with 17 bases remaining between them. The CDR3 has 17 residues. Germline CDR1 is SGHTA and CDR2 is FQGNSA. This CDR3 reads CASSLAGHPQGTDTQYF. The CDR3 region has the DNA TGTGCCAGCAGCTTGGCAGGACACCCTCAAGGCACAGATACGCAGTATTTT.

The chain uses TRBV6-1 and TRBJ1-5; 8 positions match TRBD1. Germline trimming cut 11 bases from V and 4 bases from J; bases unmatched to any gene: 10. The CDR3 runs 14 residues. Germline CDR1 and CDR2: MNHNS and SASEGT. As DNA, the CDR3 is TGTGCCGCTTGGGACAGGCTTATTAATCAGCCCCAGCATTTT. Amino acids: CAAWDRLINQPQHF.

V gene TRBV24-1 combines with J gene TRBJ2-1; 7 bases fit TRBD1. CDR1 is KGHDR and CDR2 is SFDVKD in the germline V gene. J lost 2 bases, V lost 10 bases, and 4 bases had no gene match. The CDR3 runs 13 residues. This chain's CDR3 is CATQGEPYNEQFF. DNA for the CDR3: TGTGCCACGCAGGGGGAACCCTACAATGAGCAGTTCTTC.

The gene calls are TRBV11-2 and TRBJ2-7; the D is unclear. This CDR3 region has 14 residues. V was trimmed by 7 bases and J by 5 bases, leaving 18 bases between them. Germline assignment: CDR1 SGHAT and CDR2 FQNNGV. The CDR3 here is CASTPRAVLNEQYF. The CDR3 DNA sequence: TGTGCCAGCACCCCACGGGCAGTCCTGAACGAGCAGTACTTC.

This clonotype was counted a few times. The chain links TRBV30 to TRBJ1-1; the D gene is possibly TRBD1 (6 bases). V was pared by 4 bases and J by 4 bases, with 10 bases between. This CDR3 spans 12 amino acids. Germline CDR1 is GTSNPN and CDR2 is SVGIG (reference sequence). CDR3 DNA sequence: TGTGCCTGGAACAGGGTGTTCACTGAAGCTTTCTTT. It encodes CAWNRVFTEAFF.

This clonotype was detected only a few times. This chain connects TRBV7-8 to TRBJ1-1; no firm D call. The CDR3 consists of 14 residues. The germline V gene encodes CDR1 SGHVS and CDR2 FQNEAQ. V dropped 1 base and J dropped 0 bases, with 6 bases sitting between them. In nucleotides, the CDR3 is TGTGCCAGCAGCTTAGAAAGGGTGAACACTGAAGCTTTCTTT. Protein product: CASSLERVNTEAFF.

V and J are TRBV5-1 and TRBJ1-2; D uncertain. Germline CDR1 and CDR2: SGHRS and YFSETQ. V lost 0 bases and J 8 bases, leaving 8 bases between the germline ends. The CDR3 extends over 12 amino acids. CDR3 coding DNA: TGCGCCAGCAGCTTGGATTCGGACGGCTACACCTTC. Its translation: CASSLDSDGYTF.

The rearrangement uses TRBV6-2 or TRBV6-3 and TRBJ1-4; D remains ambiguous. This CDR3 has 16 residues. CDR1 is MNHEY, CDR2 SVGEGT, per germline. Trimming removed 5 bases at V and 8 bases at J, with 21 bases between. The DNA of the CDR3 is TGTGCCAGCAGTCTCCGGGGTACCCTCAGCGGCGAAAAACTGTTTTTT. As protein: CASSLRGTLSGEKLFF.

This clonotype has just a few counts. The chain has TRBV7-3 and TRBJ2-5, with 7 bases that match TRBD1. V shed 0 bases, J shed 5 bases, and the junction held 3 bases outside the gene matches. The CDR3 covers 14 residues. CDR1 and CDR2 from the germline V gene are SGHTA and FQGTGA. CDR3 in DNA: TGTGCCAGCAGCTTAACGCCCAGGGGGGAGACCCAGTACTTC. This sequence encodes CASSLTPRGETQYF. The full variable domain, in which reference TRBV7-3 and TRBJ2-5 provide the parts outside the CDR3, is GAGVSQTPSNKVTEKGKYVELRCDPISGHTALYWYRQSLGQGPEFLIYFQGTGAADDSGLPNDRFFAVRPEGSVSTLKIQRTERGDSAVYLCASSLTPRGETQYFGPGTRLLVL.

This rearrangement joins TRBV3-1 to TRBJ1-2; D may be TRBD1 (6 bases). This CDR3 is 15 amino acids long. From germline, CDR1 is LGHDT and CDR2 YNNKEL (reference sequence). Trimming removed 3 bases at V and 2 bases at J, with 13 bases between. CDR3 sequence reads: CASSHGQTSNYGYTF. CDR3 bases: TGTGCCAGCAGCCACGGACAGACCTCGAACTATGGCTACACCTTC.